This is a list of T cell receptor beta chains from one sample in a study of post-analysis software for immune sequencing data. TCRdb analysed the PCR reads with MiXCR anew, one entry per CDR3 protein. The data contain 150,000 to 200,000 distinct CDR3 sequences, roughly 30% of them seen just once; the ten biggest clones take up 1.5%. Sequencing was performed on blood. The receptors were gathered from a girl aged 5-17 years with multiple sclerosis. Each CDR3 is given with its conserved first and last residue. Fields, in order: CDR3 DNA, CDR3 protein, V gene, clone size, D gene, J gene. The D gene is left open where the match is weak. Size is omitted from some rows. Given values are once, few, many or a class for expanded clones.

CDR3nt: TGTGCCAGCAGCCAAAGCACAGATACGCAGTATTTT; CDR3aa: CASSQSTDTQYF; v_gene: TRBV5-1; abundance: many; d_gene: NA; j_gene: TRBJ2-3
CDR3nt: TGTGCCAGCAGTTACTCGACAAGGAGGGGTGGCTATGGCTACACCTTC; CDR3aa: CASSYSTRRGGYGYTF; v_gene: TRBV6-6; abundance: many; d_gene: NA; j_gene: TRBJ1-2
CDR3nt: TGCAGTGCGCGGACAGAGAACTCCTACAATGAGCAGTTCTTC; CDR3aa: CSARTENSYNEQFF; v_gene: TRBV20-1; abundance: few; d_gene: NA; j_gene: TRBJ2-1
CDR3nt: TGTGCCAGCAGCGCCGGGACAGGGCCTCTAGCGGTTTACAATGAGCAGTTCTTC; CDR3aa: CASSAGTGPLAVYNEQFF; v_gene: TRBV3-1; abundance: few; d_gene: TRBD1; j_gene: TRBJ2-1
CDR3nt: TGCGCCAGCAGCCAAGAGGACAGGCAGACCTACGAGCGGTACTTC; CDR3aa: CASSQEDRQTYERYF; v_gene: TRBV4-1; abundance: few; d_gene: TRBD1; j_gene: TRBJ2-7
CDR3nt: NA; CDR3aa: CAIQPGGGMGNEQYFGPNYGYTF; v_gene: TRBV6-2/TRBV6-3; abundance: few; d_gene: NA; j_gene: TRBJ1-2
CDR3nt: TGTGCCAGCAGCCAGTCTGTTAAGCAAGAGACCCAGTACTTC; CDR3aa: CASSQSVKQETQYF; v_gene: TRBV13; abundance: few; d_gene: NA; j_gene: TRBJ2-5
CDR3nt: TGCGCCAGCAGGTCGGGAACTAAAGGGGCCCTCCAAGAGACCCAGTACTTC; CDR3aa: CASRSGTKGALQETQYF; v_gene: TRBV5-1; abundance: few; d_gene: NA; j_gene: TRBJ2-5
CDR3nt: TGTGCCAGCAGTTCGGGACCGATTCAAGAGGGCCAGTACTTC; CDR3aa: CASSSGPIQEGQYF; v_gene: TRBV27; abundance: few; d_gene: NA; j_gene: TRBJ2-5
CDR3nt: TGTGCCAGCAGCCGTAGGACTAGCGGGACACCCACTGGGTCCCAGTACTTC; CDR3aa: CASSRRTSGTPTGSQYF; v_gene: TRBV3-1; abundance: many; d_gene: TRBD2; j_gene: TRBJ2-5
CDR3nt: TGTGCCAGCAGCTTGTCGCGGACAGGGGGTATGAACACTGAAGCTTTCTTT; CDR3aa: CASSLSRTGGMNTEAFF; v_gene: TRBV27; abundance: few; d_gene: TRBD1; j_gene: TRBJ1-1
CDR3nt: TGTGCCAGCAGCCAAGATCCGAGGAAACCCCTCCACTTT; CDR3aa: CASSQDPRKPLHF; v_gene: TRBV4-2; abundance: few; d_gene: NA; j_gene: TRBJ1-6
CDR3nt: TGTGCCACCGGACAGGGCTTGGGCCAAGAGACCCAGTACTTC; CDR3aa: CATGQGLGQETQYF; v_gene: TRBV10-3; abundance: many; d_gene: TRBD1; j_gene: TRBJ2-5
CDR3nt: TGTGCCACCAGTGATGTGTGGGTTTCCAATAAGCAGTTCTTC; CDR3aa: CATSDVWVSNKQFF; v_gene: TRBV24-1; abundance: NA; d_gene: NA; j_gene: TRBJ2-1
CDR3nt: TGTGCCAGCAGCTCTAGCGGAACCTACAATGAGCAGTTCTTC; CDR3aa: CASSSSGTYNEQFF; v_gene: TRBV7-6; abundance: NA; d_gene: TRBD2; j_gene: TRBJ2-1
CDR3nt: TGTGCCAGTTCGGTAGGAGTGCGTTACGAGCAGTACTTC; CDR3aa: CASSVGVRYEQYF; v_gene: TRBV12-3/TRBV12-4; abundance: NA; d_gene: NA; j_gene: TRBJ2-7
CDR3nt: TGCAGCGTCTCACAGGGGAAAGTAGATCAGCCCCAGCATTTT; CDR3aa: CSVSQGKVDQPQHF; v_gene: TRBV29-1; abundance: many; d_gene: TRBD1; j_gene: TRBJ1-5
CDR3nt: TGCAGTGCCCTCAATACAGCCGGGACTGGGGAGCAGTACTTC; CDR3aa: CSALNTAGTGEQYF; v_gene: TRBV20-1; abundance: many; d_gene: NA; j_gene: TRBJ2-7
CDR3nt: TGTGCCAGCAGTTTATGGGTGACTAGCCTCCGGTCCCCACACACCGGGGAGCTGTTTTTT; CDR3aa: CASSLWVTSLRSPHTGELFF; v_gene: TRBV28; abundance: NA; d_gene: TRBD2; j_gene: TRBJ2-2
CDR3nt: TGTGCCAGCAGCTTTATTGGACAGGGTGGAGATACGCAGTATTTT; CDR3aa: CASSFIGQGGDTQYF; v_gene: TRBV11-2; abundance: few; d_gene: TRBD1; j_gene: TRBJ2-3
CDR3nt: TGTGCCAGCAGCCGGCCGGGAAGCTCGGGGGCCAACGTCCAGACTTTC; CDR3aa: CASSRPGSSGANVQTF; v_gene: TRBV3-1; abundance: NA; d_gene: NA; j_gene: TRBJ2-6
CDR3nt: TGTGCCGGCTCACCACAGCGGGCGCCTCAGTTCTTC; CDR3aa: CAGSPQRAPQFF; v_gene: TRBV18; abundance: NA; d_gene: NA; j_gene: TRBJ2-1
CDR3nt: TGCGCCAGCAGCTTGGAAAGTGGCGTGGGGGGGACTGAAGCTTTCTTT; CDR3aa: CASSLESGVGGTEAFF; v_gene: TRBV5-1; abundance: once; d_gene: NA; j_gene: TRBJ1-1
CDR3nt: TGTGCCAGCAGTTACTCTCGACTCCTCTCCTACGAGCAGTACTTC; CDR3aa: CASSYSRLLSYEQYF; v_gene: TRBV6-6; abundance: NA; d_gene: NA; j_gene: TRBJ2-7
CDR3nt: TGCAGTGCTAGACGGTCACAGGGTGAGAACATTCAGTACTTC; CDR3aa: CSARRSQGENIQYF; v_gene: TRBV20-1; abundance: few; d_gene: NA; j_gene: TRBJ2-4
CDR3nt: TGTGCCAGCAGTTACTACTCTAGCGGTGAGCAGTTCTTC; CDR3aa: CASSYYSSGEQFF; v_gene: TRBV27; abundance: many; d_gene: TRBD2; j_gene: TRBJ2-1
CDR3nt: TGTGCCAGCAGTCTCCAGTCATCCAATGGCTACACCTTC; CDR3aa: CASSLQSSNGYTF; v_gene: TRBV28; abundance: few; d_gene: NA; j_gene: TRBJ1-2
CDR3nt: TGCGCCAGCAGCAGACGACAGGGGGTCGAGACCCAGTACTTC; CDR3aa: CASSRRQGVETQYF; v_gene: TRBV5-1; abundance: NA; d_gene: TRBD1; j_gene: TRBJ2-5
CDR3nt: TGTGCCAGCAGCTTTCGACTAGCGGGACCTTACGAGCAGTACTTC; CDR3aa: CASSFRLAGPYEQYF; v_gene: TRBV11-2; abundance: NA; d_gene: TRBD2; j_gene: TRBJ2-7
CDR3nt: TGTGCCAGCAGCTTGGGGGAGAATGAGCAGTTCTTC; CDR3aa: CASSLGENEQFF; v_gene: TRBV5-6; abundance: NA; d_gene: NA; j_gene: TRBJ2-1
CDR3nt: TGTGCCAGCAGCGTAGATCCGGGGCGGGCAGATACGCAGTATTTT; CDR3aa: CASSVDPGRADTQYF; v_gene: TRBV9; abundance: many; d_gene: NA; j_gene: TRBJ2-3
CDR3nt: TGTGCCAGCAGCTTGGCTTCCCAGGGGACCTATGGCTACACCTTC; CDR3aa: CASSLASQGTYGYTF; v_gene: TRBV5-5; abundance: few; d_gene: NA; j_gene: TRBJ1-2
CDR3nt: TGTGCCAGCAGTTACTCGATGATGCACAATCAGCCCCAGCATTTT; CDR3aa: CASSYSMMHNQPQHF; v_gene: TRBV6-5; abundance: NA; d_gene: NA; j_gene: TRBJ1-5
CDR3nt: TGTGCCAGCAGCTTGGTTGGCAGGCTAGATTCACCCCTCCACTTT; CDR3aa: CASSLVGRLDSPLHF; v_gene: TRBV5-5; abundance: many; d_gene: NA; j_gene: TRBJ1-6
CDR3nt: TGTGCCAGCAGTTTTGTCGACTGGGACAGACCCTACGAGCAGTACTTC; CDR3aa: CASSFVDWDRPYEQYF; v_gene: TRBV28; abundance: many; d_gene: TRBD1; j_gene: TRBJ2-7
CDR3nt: TGTGCCACCGCGCTAGCGGGAGGATCAAACACTCAGTACTTC; CDR3aa: CATALAGGSNTQYF; v_gene: TRBV27; abundance: NA; d_gene: TRBD2; j_gene: TRBJ2-4
CDR3nt: TGCAGTGCTAGAGACCAAGAGACCCAGTACTTC; CDR3aa: CSARDQETQYF; v_gene: TRBV20-1; abundance: many; d_gene: NA; j_gene: TRBJ2-5
CDR3nt: TGCAGCGCTGCCCTCTCATACGAGCAGTACTTC; CDR3aa: CSAALSYEQYF; v_gene: TRBV29-1; abundance: many; d_gene: NA; j_gene: TRBJ2-7
CDR3nt: TGTGCCAGCAGTTTTGCCCTGGGCGCGGGTGGCTACACCTTC; CDR3aa: CASSFALGAGGYTF; v_gene: TRBV12-3/TRBV12-4; abundance: NA; d_gene: NA; j_gene: TRBJ1-2
CDR3nt: TGTGCCAACAGCTTAGCGAGGGCTAGCCACAACGAGCGGTACTTC; CDR3aa: CANSLARASHNERYF; v_gene: TRBV7-6; abundance: NA; d_gene: NA; j_gene: TRBJ2-7
CDR3nt: TGTGCCAGCAGCCAAGTGACTTTGGGAGAAAAACTGTTTTTT; CDR3aa: CASSQVTLGEKLFF; v_gene: TRBV14; abundance: NA; d_gene: NA; j_gene: TRBJ1-4
CDR3nt: TGTGCCAGCAGCCGGACTAGCCTAGGGCAAGAGACCCAGTACTTC; CDR3aa: CASSRTSLGQETQYF; v_gene: TRBV12-3/TRBV12-4; abundance: NA; d_gene: TRBD2; j_gene: TRBJ2-5
CDR3nt: TGTGCCAGCCGCCAAGTGGACTACGAGCAGTACTTC; CDR3aa: CASRQVDYEQYF; v_gene: TRBV3-1; abundance: few; d_gene: NA; j_gene: TRBJ2-7
CDR3nt: TGTGCCAGCACCGGAGGGACAGCTAACCAAGAGACCCAGTACTTC; CDR3aa: CASTGGTANQETQYF; v_gene: TRBV28; abundance: NA; d_gene: NA; j_gene: TRBJ2-5
CDR3nt: TGTGCCAGCAGTTTCGCGCCCATGTTGCCCCAGCATTTT; CDR3aa: CASSFAPMLPQHF; v_gene: TRBV12-3/TRBV12-4; abundance: few; d_gene: NA; j_gene: TRBJ1-5
CDR3nt: TGTGCCAGCAACACAGGGAGTGTGGATGAAAAACTGTTTTTT; CDR3aa: CASNTGSVDEKLFF; v_gene: TRBV7-9; abundance: few; d_gene: NA; j_gene: TRBJ1-4